Each of the 12 T cell receptor beta chains below was sequenced from the same sample in a study of T cell responses to AZD1222 COVID-19 vaccine. The repertoire was sequenced with immunoSEQ multiplex PCR; TCRdb's copy has only in-frame clones and lacks some. This sample carries approximately 150,000 clones, roughly 90% of them seen once, and the ten largest clones take 1.9%. The sequencing used peripheral blood, collected 28 days after the second AZD1222 dose. These receptors all stem from an adult who received the AZD1222 COVID-19 vaccine.

There are a few counts of this clone. This chain uses TRBV18 with TRBJ1-2; no firm D call. V lost 2 bases and J 3 bases, leaving 13 bases between the germline ends. Germline values: CDR1 KGHSH, CDR2 LQKENI. This CDR3 is built from 15 residues. The CDR3 coding sequence is TGTGCCAGCTCACCAGGGCAGGTTACGCACTATGGCTACACCTTC. This encodes CASSPGQVTHYGYTF.

The chain recombines TRBV5-1 with TRBJ1-2; D possibly corresponds to TRBD1 (5 bases). The germline CDR1 and CDR2 sequences are SGHRS and YFSETQ. CDR3 size: 16 residues. Trimming removed 2 bases at V and 0 bases at J, with 14 bases between. The CDR3 protein is CASSFGGGWSNYGYTF. The DNA for the CDR3 is TGCGCCAGCAGCTTCGGGGGAGGTTGGTCTAACTATGGCTACACCTTC.

V gene TRBV12-5 combines with J gene TRBJ2-3, with 12 bases that match TRBD2. CDR1 and CDR2 (germline): LGHNT, FRNRAP. The CDR3 is 16 residues long. V shed 6 bases, J shed 0 bases, and the junction held 4 bases outside the gene matches. The CDR3, as DNA: TGTGCTAGTGGCCCCGGACTAGCGGGAAGCACAGATACGCAGTATTTT. This translates into CASGPGLAGSTDTQYF.

V and J are TRBV6-6 and TRBJ1-2; D is uncertain. The CDR3 length is 16 residues. Trimming cost V 7 bases and J 0 bases, with 18 bases left between them. Germline V lookup: CDR1 MNHNY, CDR2 SVGAGI (reference sequence). CDR3 coding DNA: TGTGCCAGCACTTATCCGTCGGGAGTCACTAACTATGGCTACACCTTC. Protein sequence: CASTYPSGVTNYGYTF.

V usage is TRBV5-3 and J usage is TRBJ2-2; 7 bases align to TRBD2. TRBV5-3 is an ORF; its function is uncertain. With V trimmed by 0 bases and J by 1 base, 12 bases remained unmatched. CDR3 length equals 19 residues. The CDR3 loop is CARSLVGGISTKNTGELFF. CDR3 nucleotides: TGTGCCAGAAGCTTGGTGGGAGGGATCTCAACTAAGAACACCGGGGAGCTGTTTTTT.

The genes are TRBV2 and TRBJ1-5, with D possibly being TRBD1 (5 bases). The CDR3 covers 15 residues. V shed 1 base and J shed 5 bases, with 12 bases lying between them. Germline loops: CDR1 SNHLY, CDR2 FYNNEI. CDR3 loop: CASSEGEGIYQPQHF. The CDR3 coding sequence is TGTGCCAGCAGTGAAGGGGAGGGGATCTATCAGCCCCAGCATTTT.

V is TRBV11-1 and J is TRBJ1-1; tentative D call: TRBD1 (6 bases). V was clipped by 5 bases and J by 9 bases, with 16 bases between them. The CDR3 is 13 residues long. Germline V CDR1 and CDR2: SGHAT, FQDESV (reference sequence). CDR3 loop: CASSLSGAGKAFF. The CDR3 DNA reads TGTGCCAGCAGCCTCTCGGGGGCAGGGAAAGCTTTCTTT. Complete variable domain (other parts from reference TRBV11-1 and TRBJ1-1): EAEVAQSPRYKITEKSQAVAFWCDPISGHATLYWYRQILGQGPELLVQFQDESVVDDSQLPKDRFSAERLKGVDSTLKIQPAELGDSAMYLCASSLSGAGKAFFGQGTRLTVV.

J is TRBJ1-3 and V is TRBV9, with unresolved D. Germline V gene data show CDR1 as SGDLS and CDR2 as YYNGEE. With 4 bases removed from V and 0 bases from J, the gap between germline ends came to 8 bases. This CDR3 has 14 amino acids. CDR3 nucleotide sequence: TGTGCCAGCAGCCGGACTTACTCTGGAAACACCATATATTTT. The encoded protein is CASSRTYSGNTIYF.

The J gene is TRBJ2-5, the V gene TRBV5-1, with TRBD1 matching 9 bases. The ends lost 4 bases at V and 2 bases at J; junction bases unmatched: 9. CDR1 SGHRS and CDR2 YFSETQ come from the germline V gene. The CDR3 is made up of 16 amino acids. Here the CDR3 reads CASSIPGQGSQETQYF. DNA of the CDR3: TGCGCCAGCAGCATCCCGGGACAGGGATCGCAAGAGACCCAGTACTTC.

V gene TRBV6-5 combines with J gene TRBJ1-2; a possible D gene is TRBD1 (6 bases). Trimming took 6 bases from V and 4 from J, leaving 15 bases between them. The CDR3 consists of 14 residues. The germline gives CDR1 MNHEY, CDR2 SVGAGI. CDR3 DNA: TGTGCCAGCAGCCGCGGACAGAGGGTCTATGGCTACACCTTC. Its translation: CASSRGQRVYGYTF.

This chain connects TRBV6-5 to TRBJ2-6; D is undetermined. Germline V gene data show CDR1 as MNHEY and CDR2 as SVGAGI. The CDR3 has 15 residues. V was shortened by 3 bases and J by 1 base, with 7 bases between the two germline ends. The CDR3 DNA reads as TGTGCCAGCAGTTATGAACGGTCTGGGGCCAACGTCCTGACTTTC. Amino acid sequence: CASSYERSGANVLTF.

J is TRBJ1-6 and V is TRBV7-3, with TRBD1 as a possible D gene (6 bases). The ends were cut back, 2 bases at V and 8 bases at J, with 16 bases in the middle. The CDR3 loop spans 16 amino acids. From germline, CDR1 is SGHTA and CDR2 FQGTGA. CDR3 in amino acids: CASSLEGGISYSPLHF. The CDR3 DNA reads as TGTGCCAGCAGCTTAGAAGGGGGTATTTCGTATTCACCCCTCCACTTT. Full variable domain (remainder filled in from reference TRBV7-3 and TRBJ1-6): GAGVSQTPSNKVTEKGKYVELRCDPISGHTALYWYRQSLGQGPEFLIYFQGTGAADDSGLPNDRFFAVRPEGSVSTLKIQRTERGDSAVYLCASSLEGGISYSPLHFGNGTRLTVT.